The entry that follows covers one TCR beta chain sequence. Its target antigen remains unknown. One base away there is no much larger clone; base qualities are not given. The immunoSEQ Assay was used to sequence TCRbeta CDR3 regions. After extraction, genomic DNA underwent amplification by bias-controlled multiplex PCR, followed by high-throughput sequencing. In the source study's methods: To quantify the absolute abundance of every unique TCRbeta CDR3 region, sequences were collapsed and filtered. T cell fraction was estimated by normalizing TCRbeta template counts to usable DNA, which was measured by amplifying reference genes present in all nucleated cells. Repertoire TCRs were annotated as SARS-CoV-2-specific by exact matching of V gene, CDR3 amino acid sequence and J gene to a known reactive TCR set. MIRA supplied the reference SARS-CoV-2 TCR set, which was filtered for enrichment in COVID-19-positive ImmuneCODE repertoires so that public or cross-reactive TCRs were removed. Using the MIRA antigens, annotated TCRs were further analysed by specific ORF or by position within an ORF. Breadth was defined as the number of annotated unique rearrangements divided by the total number of unique productive rearrangements, and depth was defined as the summed frequency of the annotated unique rearrangements. TCR breadth was compared between groups using two-sided Wilcoxon rank-sum tests. TCRdb carries this immuneACCESS record with in-frame sequences only. Its versions omit some clonotypes, under half of them owing to an unresolved V gene in the studies checked, with the rest unexplained. That table is the source of V, J and clone size, and D and trimming were worked out from the DNA. This sample is represented by hundreds of thousands of clones; around 89% of them were singletons. Together, the top ten hold about 1.5% of the sample.

This record comes from a study of Ad26.COV2.S vaccination and SARS-CoV-2 variants (dated by TCRdb to about 2021). Regarding the complete study: Donors in the vaccine arm were drawn from COV1001, a multicentre, randomized, double-blind, placebo-controlled phase I-IIa trial testing Ad26.COV2.S in healthy adults. Sequencing of the TCRbeta repertoire served to evaluate the specificity and breadth of SARS-CoV-2-reactive T cell receptors following Ad26.COV2.S vaccination. Participants in the trial were split at random into five groups of five each, receiving low-dose or high-dose Ad26.COV2.S once or twice, or else placebo on both occasions. Dosing of Ad26.COV2.S was intramuscular, at either 5x10^10 or 1x10^11 viral particles, delivered as one shot or as two shots spaced 56 days apart. Investigators remained blinded to trial group allocation during experiments and outcome assessment. A total of 32 samples were included in the TCR-sequenced set, comprising around 19 Ad26.COV2.S vaccine recipients, 5 placebo recipients and 8 SARS-CoV-2 convalescent individuals. What the work shows at the level of the full study, not this receptor alone: Comparing responses between vaccine doses or regimens was not something the study was powered to do. Non-spike TCR breadth was comparable between vaccine and placebo recipients, consistent with the vaccine containing only spike. Spike-specific TCR breadth was higher in Ad26.COV2.S recipients than in placebo recipients (P = 0.0014). According to the authors, total T cell responses may have been underestimated by the TCR breadth and depth analyses. Substantial breadth of spike-specific CD8+ and CD4+ T cell responses was reported after vaccination.

In the paper's terms, the treatment or condition label means: roughly 18 received Ad26.COV2.S at low or high dose, single or two shots; roughly five received placebo; per-sample allocation not given. For vaccine and placebo recipients, repertoires were sequenced using samples collected on day 63 after the first injection. Cohort 1b enrolled about two dozen adults aged 18-55 years at a single site in Boston, USA, between 29 July and 7 August 2020. Ad26.COV2.S was a replication-incompetent adenovirus type 26 vector that expressed a prefusion-stabilized SARS-CoV-2 spike protein derived from the original Wuhan strain. V is cut back by 1 base and J by 8 bases, with 6 bases in the junction unmatched. The CDR3 goes from the cysteine to the phenylalanine over 15 residues. The read is trimmed to its CDR3 DNA, 45 bases read in frame from base 1. The germline V gene supplies CDR1 SGHAT and CDR2 FQNNGV.

Material: peripheral blood, obtained in a trial of Ad26.COV2.S vaccine versus placebo. The receptor chain draws on TRBV11-2 and TRBJ2-1; the junction holds 9 bases that match TRBD1. This sequence was found in a person aged 18-60 years who received the Ad26.COV2.S COVID-19 vaccine or a placebo. The DNA is TGTGCCAGCAGCTTAGTGGACAGGGGTACGTATGAGCAGTTCTTC. Translated, this is CASSLVDRGTYEQFF.